This T cell receptor (beta chain) emerged from a study of early T cells in non-severe SARS-CoV-2 infection. The CDR3 spans 14 residues. V dropped 4 bases and J dropped 4 bases, with 10 bases sitting between them. CDR1 is SGHTA, CDR2 FQGNSA, per germline. MiXCR was run by TCRdb on the 5' RACE reads, yielding one entry per CDR3 protein. The sample yields some 85,000 distinct CDR3 sequences, roughly an eighth seen once. There are a few counts of this clonotype. This sequence joins TRBV7-2 and TRBJ2-2; either TRBD1 or TRBD2 may fit D (6 bases each). The sequenced sample was whole blood. This TCR was recovered from an adult who was a healthcare worker with PCR-confirmed SARS-CoV-2 infection or an uninfected control (not recorded which). The CDR3 DNA follows: TGTGCCAGCAGCTGGGGGGCTGGCACCGGGGAGCTGTTTTTT. Protein: CASSWGAGTGELFF.